This is a list of T cell receptor beta chains from one sample in a study of T cell changes during pregnancy in multiple sclerosis. TCRdb's table, derived via immunoSEQ multiplex PCR, lists solely in-frame clones and lacks some. The sample has 40,000 to 50,000 clones; around 90% are singletons. The specimen comprised CD8+ T cells from peripheral blood mononuclear cells, sampled in the first trimester of pregnancy. These receptors came from a female donor with multiple sclerosis, enrolled in a pregnancy study. Both conserved end residues are part of each CDR3. A D gene is named only where the DNA matches it firmly. Expanded clones get a size class; other rows say once, few or many, or leave the size out.

v_gene	abundance	d_gene	j_gene	CDR3aa	CDR3nt
TRBV5-4	.	TRBD1	TRBJ2-3	CASSLSQGAGDTQYF	TGTGCCAGCAGCTTAAGCCAGGGGGCAGGAGATACGCAGTATTTT
TRBV4-3	once	.	TRBJ2-3	CASSQGADSTDTQYF	TGCGCCAGCAGCCAAGGCGCCGATAGCACAGATACGCAGTATTTT
TRBV2	.	.	TRBJ1-2	CASSGGGRWGYGYTF	TGTGCCAGCAGTGGGGGGGGACGATGGGGCTATGGCTACACCTTC
TRBV27	.	.	TRBJ2-1	CASSLAAPVSYNEQFF	TGTGCCAGCAGCCTTGCGGCGCCTGTCTCCTACAATGAGCAGTTCTTC
TRBV2	.	.	TRBJ1-1	CASSGGNTEAFF	TGTGCCAGCAGCGGCGGGAACACTGAAGCTTTCTTT
TRBV4-1	.	TRBD2	TRBJ2-5	CASSQALAGVGETQYF	TGCGCCAGCAGCCAAGCCCTAGCGGGGGTCGGGGAGACCCAGTACTTC
TRBV6-4	.	TRBD2	TRBJ2-3	CASSDSGGGTTDTQYF	TGTGCCAGCAGTGACTCGGGCGGGGGGACCACAGATACGCAGTATTTT
TRBV5-4	.	TRBD1	TRBJ2-7	CASSYGQGGYEQYF	TGTGCCAGCAGCTACGGACAGGGGGGCTACGAGCAGTACTTC
TRBV5-1	.	.	TRBJ2-1	CASSPLDNEQFF	TGCGCCAGCAGCCCCTTAGATAATGAGCAGTTCTTC
TRBV2	.	TRBD1	TRBJ2-5	CASKGVRDRVQETQYF	TGTGCCAGCAAGGGCGTCCGGGACAGGGTACAAGAGACCCAGTACTTC
TRBV9	.	TRBD2	TRBJ2-5	CASSVGSGRGKETQYF	TGTGCCAGCAGCGTAGGGTCGGGGAGGGGAAAAGAGACCCAGTACTTC
TRBV11-3	.	.	TRBJ1-5	CASSLLRVFYSNQPQHF	TGTGCCAGCAGCTTACTGCGAGTTTTTTATAGCAATCAGCCCCAGCATTTT
TRBV7-9	.	TRBD1	TRBJ2-1	CASSRGQGAFPTYNEQFF	TGTGCCAGCAGCCGCGGACAGGGGGCATTTCCAACCTACAATGAGCAGTTCTTC
TRBV5-1	.	TRBD2	TRBJ2-7	CASSLGSGRSSYEQYF	TGCGCCAGCAGCTTGGGAAGCGGGAGGAGCTCCTACGAGCAGTACTTC
TRBV10-3	.	TRBD1	TRBJ2-7	CAIRGTGVYEQYF	TGTGCCATCAGAGGGACAGGGGTCTACGAGCAGTACTTC
TRBV9	.	TRBD1	TRBJ2-7	CASSVGQGAYEQYF	TGTGCCAGCAGCGTAGGACAGGGGGCGTACGAGCAGTACTTC
TRBV19	.	TRBD2	TRBJ2-1	CASNPGLAGDEQFF	TGTGCCAGTAACCCAGGACTAGCGGGGGATGAGCAGTTCTTC
TRBV7-9	.	.	TRBJ1-5	CASSDFPGGGEGNQPQHF	TGTGCCAGCAGCGACTTCCCGGGGGGGGGCGAGGGCAATCAGCCCCAGCATTTT
TRBV7-7	.	TRBD1	TRBJ2-2	CASSLQGAPTGELFF	TGTGCCAGCAGCTTACAGGGGGCGCCGACCGGGGAGCTGTTTTTT
TRBV27	.	.	TRBJ2-7	CASSSLGRSYEQYF	TGTGCCAGCAGTTCCCTGGGGCGATCCTACGAGCAGTACTTC
TRBV4-3	.	.	TRBJ2-7	CASSQDSMLRPGRGEQYF	TGCGCCAGCAGCCAAGATAGCATGTTGCGTCCTGGCAGGGGCGAGCAGTACTTC
TRBV6-1	.	TRBD2	TRBJ2-1	CASSDPSSGGLVNYNEQFF	TGTGCCAGCAGTGATCCTTCTAGCGGGGGTCTCGTAAACTACAATGAGCAGTTCTTC
TRBV19	.	.	TRBJ1-5	CASHHSTGPSNQPQHF	TGTGCCAGTCACCATTCCACGGGTCCTAGCAATCAGCCCCAGCATTTT
TRBV6-5	.	TRBD1	TRBJ2-3	CASLGQGRDTQYF	TGTGCCAGCTTGGGACAGGGACGAGATACGCAGTATTTT
TRBV7-8	.	TRBD1	TRBJ1-2	CASRSDPGQDSYGYTF	TGTGCCAGCAGGAGTGATCCGGGACAGGACTCCTATGGCTACACCTTC
TRBV13	.	TRBD1	TRBJ1-1	CASSPAGTGNTEAFF	TGTGCCAGCAGCCCCGCCGGGACAGGGAACACTGAAGCTTTCTTT
TRBV9	once	.	TRBJ2-1	CASSEAHYSWRNEQFF	TGTGCCAGCAGCGAGGCACACTACTCATGGAGAAATGAGCAGTTCTTC
TRBV27	.	.	TRBJ1-2	CASSSGGRGLYGYTF	TGTGCCAGCAGCTCCGGGGGGCGGGGTCTCTATGGCTACACCTTC
TRBV9	.	TRBD2	TRBJ2-1	CASSVGGRASNEQFF	TGTGCCAGCAGCGTAGGCGGGAGGGCCTCCAATGAGCAGTTCTTC
TRBV6-6	.	.	TRBJ1-2	CASSYVEDFLF	TGTGCCAGCAGTTACGTTGAGGATTTTCTTTTC
TRBV19	once	TRBD2	TRBJ2-7	CASSMASGATYEQYF	TGTGCCAGTAGTATGGCTAGCGGGGCAACCTACGAGCAGTACTTC
TRBV10-2	.	.	TRBJ2-2	CASSDLTGGELFF	TGCGCCAGCAGTGATTTAACGGGCGGGGAGCTGTTTTTT
TRBV19	.	.	TRBJ2-7	CASSIFFASEPYEQYF	TGTGCCAGTAGTATATTTTTTGCCAGCGAGCCCTACGAGCAGTACTTC
TRBV4-1	.	TRBD1	TRBJ1-1	CASSQGTGWTEAFF	TGCGCCAGCAGCCAAGGGACAGGCTGGACTGAAGCTTTCTTT
TRBV27	.	TRBD2	TRBJ2-7	CASSSQRVGGKAYEQYF	TGTGCCAGCAGTTCCCAAAGGGTGGGGGGGAAGGCCTACGAGCAGTACTTC
TRBV9	.	.	TRBJ2-1	CASSPGEGWDEQFF	TGTGCCAGCAGCCCAGGGGAAGGATGGGATGAGCAGTTCTTC
TRBV6-1	few	TRBD2	TRBJ2-1	CASSDQAGGYNEQFF	TGTGCCAGCAGTGATCAGGCGGGGGGGTACAATGAGCAGTTCTTC
TRBV19	.	TRBD2	TRBJ2-3	CASSIGLAGADTQYF	TGTGCCAGTAGTATAGGCCTAGCGGGAGCAGATACGCAGTATTTT
TRBV30	.	.	TRBJ1-2	CAWTSGAHGYTF	TGTGCCTGGACCTCAGGGGCGCATGGCTACACCTTC
TRBV5-4	.	TRBD2	TRBJ2-5	CASSLNGGRETQYF	TGTGCCAGCAGCTTGAACGGGGGGAGGGAGACCCAGTACTTC
TRBV5-6	.	.	TRBJ2-7	CASSLGTGIYEQYF	TGTGCCAGCAGCTTGGGGACGGGGATCTACGAGCAGTACTTC
TRBV19	.	.	TRBJ1-2	CASIKPEAGYGYTF	TGTGCCAGTATCAAACCCGAGGCTGGCTATGGCTACACCTTC
TRBV29-1	once	.	TRBJ2-1	CSVGNSSNEQFF	TGCAGCGTTGGGAACTCTAGCAATGAGCAGTTCTTC
TRBV2	.	.	TRBJ1-1	CASLMNTEAFF	TGTGCCAGCCTAATGAACACTGAAGCTTTCTTT
TRBV6-6	.	TRBD1	TRBJ2-5	CASSYRVTGDQETQYF	TGTGCCAGCAGTTACAGAGTGACAGGGGACCAAGAGACCCAGTACTTC
TRBV7-6	.	.	TRBJ2-7	CASSSFRGYEQYF	TGTGCCAGCAGCTCGTTTCGGGGTTACGAGCAGTACTTC
TRBV7-9	.	.	TRBJ2-7	CASSLGGLYEQYF	TGTGCCAGCAGCTTAGGAGGTCTCTACGAGCAGTACTTC
TRBV7-9	few	.	TRBJ1-3	CASSLVQLSGNTIYF	TGTGCCAGCAGCTTAGTACAGCTCTCTGGAAACACCATATATTTT